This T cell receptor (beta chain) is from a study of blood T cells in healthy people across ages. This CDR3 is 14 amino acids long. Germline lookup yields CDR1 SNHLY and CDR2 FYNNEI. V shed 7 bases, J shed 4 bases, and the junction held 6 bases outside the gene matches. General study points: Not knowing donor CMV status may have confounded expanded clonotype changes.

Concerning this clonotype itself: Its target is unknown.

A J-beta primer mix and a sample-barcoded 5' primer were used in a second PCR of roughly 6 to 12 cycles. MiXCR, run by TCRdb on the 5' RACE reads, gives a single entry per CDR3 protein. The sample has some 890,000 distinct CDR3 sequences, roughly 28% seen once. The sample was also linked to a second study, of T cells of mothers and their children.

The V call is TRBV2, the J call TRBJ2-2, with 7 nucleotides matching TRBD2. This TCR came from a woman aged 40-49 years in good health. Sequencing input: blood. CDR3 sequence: CASKQGLSTGELFF. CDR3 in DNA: TGTGCCAGCAAGCAGGGACTAAGCACCGGGGAGCTGTTTTTT.